The 21 T cell receptor beta chains reported below all come from one sample, sequenced in a study of radiotherapy plus CTLA-4 blockade in lung cancer. Only in-frame clones appear in the TCRdb table, and some are missing; sequencing was by immunoSEQ multiplex PCR. Of about 81,000 clones listed, roughly 70% are singletons. The material was peripheral blood, obtained from a patient treated with radiotherapy plus ipilimumab. These receptors were obtained from a human donor with non-small cell lung cancer that progressed on radiotherapy plus ipilimumab.

V usage is TRBV27 and J usage is TRBJ2-7; 8 positions agree with TRBD1. Per the germline V gene, CDR1 is MNHEY and CDR2 is SMNVEV (reference sequence). The CDR3 covers 14 residues. V gave up 3 bases and J gave up 5 bases; unmatched junction bases: 6. The CDR3 loop reads CASSLRQGADEQYF. The DNA of the CDR3 is TGTGCCAGCAGTTTGCGTCAGGGGGCCGACGAGCAGTACTTC.

This clone was picked up a small number of times. The chain employs TRBV18 and TRBJ1-1; tentative D call: TRBD1 (5 bases). The CDR3 sequence is 14 residues long. The V end was cut by 3 bases, the J end by 4 bases, with 12 bases between. Germline-derived CDR1 and CDR2 are KGHSH and LQKENI. CDR3 residues: CASSPEGTATEAFF. The CDR3 nucleotides read TGTGCCAGCTCACCGGAAGGGACCGCCACTGAAGCTTTCTTT.

The V gene is TRBV7-2, the J gene TRBJ1-1; 8 nucleotides line up with TRBD1. V lost 5 bases, J lost 5 bases, and 10 bases stayed unmatched. CDR3 length: 15 amino acids. CDR1 and CDR2 (germline): SGHTA, FQGNSA. CDR3 loop: CASSPRDRRETEAFF. The DNA of the CDR3 is TGTGCCAGCAGCCCCCGGGACAGGCGGGAGACTGAAGCTTTCTTT.

V usage is TRBV28 and J usage is TRBJ1-1; D remains ambiguous. CDR3 length equals 14 residues. Trimming shortened V by 7 bases and J by 7 bases, and 19 bases separated the two germline ends. Germline CDR1 reads MDHEN; CDR2 reads SYDVKM. The CDR3 nucleotides read TGTGCCAGCATCGGGAGCAGGTGGGGTCTTGAAGCTTTCTTT. It yields the protein CASIGSRWGLEAFF.

The V gene is TRBV28, the J gene TRBJ2-7; D is uncertain. The CDR3 is 14 residues long. Trimming left V 5 bases short and J 2 bases short, with 13 bases between. Germline CDR1 reads MDHEN; CDR2 reads SYDVKM. CDR3: CASSPGYRTYEQYF. Written as DNA, the CDR3 is TGTGCCAGCAGTCCCGGGTACAGAACCTACGAGCAGTACTTC.

The rearrangement joins TRBV9 to TRBJ1-2; 8 bases line up with TRBD1. The germline V gene has CDR1 SGDLS and CDR2 YYNGEE. V gave up 3 bases and J gave up 4 bases; unmatched junction bases: 8. CDR3 length equals 15 residues. CDR3 in DNA: TGTGCCAGCAGCGGGGGACAGGCTCGATCCTATGGCTACACCTTC. As protein: CASSGGQARSYGYTF. The whole variable domain, filled in from reference TRBV9 and TRBJ1-2, reads DSGVTQTPKHLITATGQRVTLRCSPRSGDLSVYWYQQSLDQGLQFLIQYYNGEERAKGNILERFSAQQFPDLHSELNLSSLELGDSALYFCASSGGQARSYGYTFGSGTRLTVV.

The gene calls are TRBV4-2 and TRBJ2-2, with D tentatively TRBD1 (5 bases). V was shortened by 0 bases and J by 8 bases, with 10 bases between the two germline ends. This CDR3 region has 14 residues. CDR1 and CDR2 from the germline V gene are LGHNA and YNFKEQ. CDR3 DNA sequence: TGTGCCAGCAGCCAAGACGCCCAGGGTGGGGAGCTGTTTTTT. This sequence encodes CASSQDAQGGELFF.

This chain links TRBV28 with TRBJ2-1; perhaps TRBD2 as D (6 bases). The CDR3 has 13 amino acids. Per the germline V gene, CDR1 is MDHEN and CDR2 is SYDVKM. Written as DNA, the CDR3 is TGTGCTAGCGGTCTAAGCTCCTACAATGAGCAGTTCTTC. This gives the protein CASGLSSYNEQFF.

V and J are TRBV7-9 and TRBJ2-5; 12 bases align to TRBD2. The CDR3 has 16 residues. The V gene end was trimmed by 3 bases and the J gene end by 5 bases; junction bases not matched to a gene: 7. Germline CDR1 reads SEHNR; CDR2 reads FQNEAQ (reference sequence). The CDR3: CASSFRLAGDSETQYF. The CDR3 bases are TGTGCCAGCAGCTTCCGACTAGCGGGGGACTCGGAGACCCAGTACTTC.

This clone was seen only a few times. The V gene is TRBV7-9, the J gene TRBJ2-7; 9 bases are a match to TRBD2. The ends lost 1 base at V and 3 bases at J; junction bases unmatched: 4. This CDR3 has 15 residues. The germline V gene has CDR1 SEHNR and CDR2 FQNEAQ (reference sequence). CDR3 coding DNA: TGTGCCAGCAGCTTAGATGGAGCGGGAGGCTACGAGCAGTACTTC. Protein: CASSLDGAGGYEQYF.

V and J are TRBV9 and TRBJ1-1; D gene unclear. Trimming pared 0 bases from V and 0 bases from J, leaving 3 bases between. CDR1 is SGDLS and CDR2 is YYNGEE in the germline V gene. This CDR3 is 13 amino acids long. In DNA form, the CDR3 reads TGTGCCAGCAGCGTAGACGTGAACACTGAAGCTTTCTTT. It yields the protein CASSVDVNTEAFF. The variable domain in full, with the rest retrieved from reference TRBV9 and TRBJ1-1, is DSGVTQTPKHLITATGQRVTLRCSPRSGDLSVYWYQQSLDQGLQFLIQYYNGEERAKGNILERFSAQQFPDLHSELNLSSLELGDSALYFCASSVDVNTEAFFGQGTRLTVV.

This chain joins TRBV6-1 and TRBJ1-1, with TRBD1 matching 7 bases. CDR3 length: 13 amino acids. Germline-derived CDR1 and CDR2 are MNHNS and SASEGT. Unmatched junction bases numbered 10, after V lost 4 bases and J lost 11 bases. The CDR3 loop is CASSALRGLEAFF. CDR3 sequence (DNA): TGTGCCAGCAGTGCCCTAAGGGGGCTCGAGGCTTTCTTT.

This chain uses TRBV29-1 with TRBJ2-3; the match to TRBD2 covers 9 bases. The CDR3 contains 21 residues. The germline V gene encodes CDR1 SQVTM and CDR2 ANQGSEA. J lost 2 bases, V lost 3 bases, and 24 bases had no gene match. In nucleotides, the CDR3 is TGCAGCGTTGACAACATGGAAGGGTCTAGCGGGACCGTCCTGCCCACAGATACGCAGTATTTT. It is translated as CSVDNMEGSSGTVLPTDTQYF.

This clone was detected only a few times. The sample carries other DNA sequences with the same CDR3. The chain uses TRBV6-4 and TRBJ2-3, with a tentative D call TRBD2 (7 bases). The CDR3 is 13 amino acids. Trimming took 8 bases from V and 2 from J, leaving 11 bases between them. Germline V gene sequence: CDR1 MRHNA, CDR2 SNTAGT. The chain's CDR3 is CASGAGHTDTQYF. CDR3 DNA: TGTGCCAGCGGAGCGGGACACACAGATACGCAGTATTTT.

The V and J genes are TRBV14 and TRBJ2-4, with TRBD1 identical over 7 bases. Unmatched junction bases numbered 7, after V lost 0 bases and J lost 2 bases. The CDR3 consists of 17 residues. Germline V gene sequence: CDR1 SGHDN, CDR2 FVKESK. The CDR3 region is CASSQDELTGTKNIQYF. DNA of the CDR3: TGTGCCAGCAGCCAAGATGAGCTGACAGGGACCAAAAACATTCAGTACTTC.

The chain has TRBV14 and TRBJ2-3, with 8 bases matching TRBD1. Losses at the gene ends were 4 bases for V and 3 bases for J; bases not matched to a gene: 3. Per the germline V gene, CDR1 is SGHDN and CDR2 is FVKESK. CDR3 length: 14 amino acids. CDR3 in amino acids: CASSLTGVTDTQYF. The DNA for the CDR3 is TGTGCCAGCAGCCTGACAGGGGTAACAGATACGCAGTATTTT.

The rearrangement joins TRBV5-1 to TRBJ1-5; 7 bases line up with TRBD1. V shed 0 bases, J shed 7 bases, and the junction held 4 bases outside the gene matches. The CDR3 loop spans 14 amino acids. In germline, CDR1 is SGHRS, CDR2 YFSETQ. CDR3 coding DNA: TGCGCCAGCAGCTTGGGACAGGGTAGCCAGCCCCAGCATTTT. Protein product: CASSLGQGSQPQHF. Supplemented by reference TRBV5-1 and TRBJ1-5, the full variable domain reads KAGVTQTPRYLIKTRGQQVTLSCSPISGHRSVSWYQQTPGQGLQFLFEYFSETQRNKGNFPGRFSGRQFSNSRSEMNVSTLELGDSALYLCASSLGQGSQPQHFGDGTRLSIL.

This clone has a handful of counts. The chain links TRBV6-5 to TRBJ2-1; weak D call: TRBD1 (6 bases). Trimming took off 4 bases at V and 3 bases at J, with 13 bases between the two ends. The CDR3 runs to 15 residues. The germline V gene has CDR1 MNHEY and CDR2 SVGAGI. This chain's CDR3 is CASSSVAGDYNEQFF. The CDR3 bases are TGTGCCAGCAGTTCCGTGGCAGGGGACTACAATGAGCAGTTCTTC.

The rearrangement uses TRBV29-1 and TRBJ2-3; 12 bases are a match to TRBD2. Germline-derived CDR1 and CDR2 are SQVTM and ANQGSEA. Trimming removed 3 bases from V and 1 base from J; junction bases left unmatched: 5. The CDR3 loop spans 16 amino acids. The CDR3 nucleotides read TGCAGCGTTGAGAGACTAGCGGGAGAGGGCACAGATACGCAGTATTTT. Encoded protein: CSVERLAGEGTDTQYF.

The rearrangement links TRBV28 to TRBJ1-5; possible D gene TRBD1, 5 bases. CDR1 is MDHEN and CDR2 is SYDVKM in the germline V gene. This CDR3 has 19 residues. V was clipped by 7 bases and J by 0 bases, with 25 bases between them. This CDR3 reads CASTLRGYIGRRSNQPQHF. The DNA of the CDR3 is TGTGCCAGCACCCTAAGGGGTTACATTGGCCGGCGTAGCAATCAGCCCCAGCATTTT.

This clone appeared a few times. The chain employs TRBV27 and TRBJ2-5; perhaps TRBD2 as D (7 bases). CDR1 is MNHEY and CDR2 is SMNVEV in the germline V gene (reference sequence). The CDR3 is 15 residues long. V was shortened by 3 bases and J by 4 bases, with 15 bases between the two germline ends. CDR3 residues: CASSFSGGGGETQYF. The CDR3 nucleotides are TGTGCCAGCAGTTTTTCGGGGGGAGGGGGAGAGACCCAGTACTTC.